A single sample gave rise to the 18 T cell receptor beta chains below, sequenced in a study of radiotherapy plus CTLA-4 blockade in lung cancer. The protocol was immunoSEQ multiplex PCR, while the TCRdb copy is restricted to in-frame clones and leaves out a portion. Of under 95,000 clones in the sample, around 76% were seen once. This material consisted of peripheral blood, taken from a patient treated with radiotherapy plus ipilimumab. Receptors originate from a human donor with non-small cell lung cancer whose response to radiotherapy plus ipilimumab could not be evaluated. Some clones in this sample may be carry-over from other donors' samples.

This CDR3 reads CASRTRTGTNYGYTF. The CDR3 DNA follows: TGTGCCAGCAGGACCCGGACAGGGACTAACTATGGCTACACCTTC. This chain uses TRBV6-5 with TRBJ1-2; TRBD1 agrees at 8 bases. The CDR3 runs 15 residues. CDR1 is MNHEY and CDR2 is SVGAGI in the germline V gene. The trim removed 6 bases at V and 0 bases at J, leaving 6 bases unmatched.

Worth noting for this clone: Compared with germline, one end of the junction differs, possibly owing to a read error. The gene calls are TRBV4-3 and TRBJ1-5, with D maybe TRBD1 (5 bases). Germline loops: CDR1 LGHNA, CDR2 YSLEER. The CDR3 sequence is 18 residues long. The CDR3 loop is CASSQEVAGHYSNQPQHF. CDR3 DNA: TGCGCCAGCAGTCAAGAGGTGGCAGGGCATTATAGCAATCAGCCCCAGCATTTT.

This clone is a singleton in its sample. The CDR3 nucleotides read TGTGCCAGCAGCCTCGACAGGGGAAGCTCAAACTATGGCTACACCTTC. It translates to CASSLDRGSSNYGYTF. The rearrangement joins TRBV7-2 to TRBJ1-2, with 8 nucleotides matching TRBD1. With V trimmed by 5 bases and J by 2 bases, 10 bases remained unmatched. The length of the CDR3 is 16 residues. CDR1 SGHTA and CDR2 FQGNSA come from the germline V gene. The full variable domain, completed using reference TRBV7-2 and TRBJ1-2, is GAGVSQSPSNKVTEKGKDVELRCDPISGHTALYWYRQSLGQGLEFLIYFQGNSAPDKSGLPSDRFSAERTGGSVSTLTIQRTQQEDSAVYLCASSLDRGSSNYGYTFGSGTRLTVV.

The V call is TRBV6-5, the J call TRBJ2-1, with a weak D call TRBD2 (5 bases). V shed 1 base and J shed 7 bases, with 8 bases lying between them. CDR3 length: 13 residues. The germline gives CDR1 MNHEY, CDR2 SVGAGI. The CDR3, as DNA: TGTGCCAGCAGTTACTTGGACTTTAATGAGCAGTTCTTC. This gives the protein CASSYLDFNEQFF.

The chain has TRBV6-6 and TRBJ1-1; 7 positions match TRBD1. Germline lookup yields CDR1 MNHNY and CDR2 SVGAGI (reference sequence). V shed 3 bases, J shed 1 base, and the junction held 2 bases outside the gene matches. The CDR3 has 14 amino acids. CDR3 bases: TGTGCCAGCAGTTATGGGACAGCGAACACTGAAGCTTTCTTT. It is translated as CASSYGTANTEAFF.

This clone has only a few counts. The chain employs TRBV19 and TRBJ1-3; possible D gene TRBD1, 5 bases. The CDR3 sequence is 12 residues long. Trimming removed 6 bases at V and 6 bases at J, with 9 bases between. Germline-derived CDR1 and CDR2 are LNHDA and SQIVND (reference sequence). The CDR3 loop is CASSLTENTIYF. The CDR3 nucleotides read TGTGCCAGTAGCCTGACAGAAAACACCATATATTTT.

The rearrangement links TRBV5-1 to TRBJ2-2; 11 bases line up with TRBD1. Germline CDR1 and CDR2: SGHRS and YFSETQ. V lost 1 base, J lost 6 bases, and 5 bases stayed unmatched. This CDR3 is 16 amino acids long. The CDR3 sequence: CASSLIGTGGAGELFF. DNA of the CDR3: TGCGCCAGCAGCTTGATAGGGACAGGGGGTGCCGGGGAGCTGTTTTTT.

The gene calls are TRBV27 and TRBJ2-7; 14 bases map to TRBD2. Trimming at V came to 5 bases and at J to 6 bases, leaving 9 bases not matched to a gene. Germline-derived CDR1 and CDR2 are MNHEY and SMNVEV (reference sequence). This CDR3 has 16 amino acids. The CDR3, as DNA: TGTGCCAGCAGTCCCTGGACTAGCGGGGGGCCCGGCGAGCAGTACTTC. It is translated as CASSPWTSGGPGEQYF.

The chain employs TRBV14 and TRBJ1-6; D call uncertain. The ends were cut back, 3 bases at V and 8 bases at J, with 11 bases in the middle. The V gene's germline CDR1 is SGHDN and CDR2 FVKESK. The CDR3 length is 14 residues. CDR3 sequence: CASSQGREYSPLHF. CDR3 in DNA: TGTGCCAGCAGCCAGGGGAGAGAGTATTCACCCCTCCACTTT. Using reference TRBV14 and TRBJ1-6 for the parts outside the CDR3, the full variable domain is EAGVTQFPSHSVIEKGQTVTLRCDPISGHDNLYWYRRVMGKEIKFLLHFVKESKQDESGMPNNRFLAERTGGTYSTLKVQPAELEDSGVYFCASSQGREYSPLHFGNGTRLTVT.

The V gene is TRBV7-2, the J gene TRBJ1-3, with D possibly TRBD1 on 5 matching bases. This CDR3 is built from 13 residues. The V gene's germline CDR1 is SGHTA and CDR2 FQGNSA. V lost 5 bases and J 4 bases, leaving 9 bases between the germline ends. The CDR3 region has the DNA TGTGCCAGCAGCACCCGGGGGGGAAACACCATATATTTT. It translates to CASSTRGGNTIYF. The variable domain in full, completed from reference TRBV7-2 and TRBJ1-3, reads GAGVSQSPSNKVTEKGKDVELRCDPISGHTALYWYRQSLGQGLEFLIYFQGNSAPDKSGLPSDRFSAERTGGSVSTLTIQRTQQEDSAVYLCASSTRGGNTIYFGEGSWLTVV.

J is TRBJ1-2 and V is TRBV28; 8 bases match TRBD1. V lost 6 bases and J lost 7; bases outside the gene matches: 10. The CDR3 is 14 residues long. CDR1 is MDHEN and CDR2 is SYDVKM in the germline V gene. The CDR3 bases are TGTGCCAGCAGGAGACAGGGGCAAGTCGGTGGCTACACCTTC. As protein: CASRRQGQVGGYTF.

The V gene is TRBV4-3, the J gene TRBJ1-2; D may be TRBD1 (5 bases). Trimming shortened V by 3 bases and J by 3 bases, and 11 bases separated the two germline ends. In germline, CDR1 is LGHNA, CDR2 YSLEER. The CDR3 sequence is 14 residues long. The DNA of the CDR3 is TGCGCCAGCAGCCAGGCCGACAGTGACTATGGCTACACCTTC. It codes for CASSQADSDYGYTF.

This chain uses TRBV6-1 with TRBJ2-3, with D hard to call. Germline-derived CDR1 and CDR2 are MNHNS and SASEGT. This CDR3 is built from 16 residues. Trimming shortened V by 0 bases and J by 0 bases, and 10 bases separated the two germline ends. This CDR3 is CASSEAQISSTDTQYF. DNA of the CDR3: TGTGCCAGCAGTGAAGCACAAATTTCTAGCACAGATACGCAGTATTTT.

The rearrangement joins TRBV6-1 to TRBJ2-7, with TRBD1 matching 7 bases. Losses at the gene ends were 6 bases for V and 6 bases for J; bases not matched to a gene: 8. The CDR3 extends over 13 amino acids. Germline assignment: CDR1 MNHNS and CDR2 SASEGT. Here the CDR3 reads CASRETGLGEQYF. The CDR3 DNA reads TGTGCCAGCAGAGAGACAGGGTTGGGCGAGCAGTACTTC.

This chain links TRBV6-1 with TRBJ2-3; 9 bases fit TRBD2. The CDR3 length is 18 residues. Germline-derived CDR1 and CDR2 are MNHNS and SASEGT. The V segment lost 3 bases and the J segment 0 bases; nucleotides outside the gene matches: 10. Here the CDR3 DNA reads TGTGCCAGCAGTGAGACCTTAAGCGGGGGGCCCAGCACAGATACGCAGTATTTT. Its translation is CASSETLSGGPSTDTQYF.

The chain employs TRBV7-8 and TRBJ1-6; D is unresolved. With 7 bases removed from V and 0 bases from J, the gap between germline ends came to 7 bases. The CDR3 contains 14 residues. Germline loops: CDR1 SGHVS, CDR2 FQNEAQ. The CDR3 sequence: CASMSGSYNSPLHF. CDR3 bases: TGTGCCAGCATGTCAGGCTCCTATAATTCACCCCTCCACTTT.

The sample holds one count of this clone. J is TRBJ2-1 and V is TRBV6-6, with D perhaps TRBD2 (6 bases). Looked up from germline, CDR1 is MNHNY and CDR2 is SVGAGI (reference sequence). V was pared by 0 bases and J by 7 bases, with 16 bases between. The CDR3 totals 16 residues. For the CDR3, the DNA is TGTGCCAGCAGTTACTCAGGTGGGGGGATTACTAATGAGCAGTTCTTC. Its translation: CASSYSGGGITNEQFF.

In its sample, this clone was seen a few times. The chain uses TRBV7-6 and TRBJ2-2; 11 bases line up with TRBD1. The CDR3 extends over 16 amino acids. Germline loops: CDR1 SGHVS, CDR2 FNYEAQ. The J segment lost 3 bases and the V segment lost 4 bases, leaving 4 bases of the junction unmatched. The CDR3 region has the DNA TGTGCCAGCAGCTGGGGACAGGGGGATTACACCGGGGAGCTGTTTTTT. Protein: CASSWGQGDYTGELFF.